The clone carrying this TCR beta chain was seen ten or more times. Its antigen is not known. The data originate from a study of T-cell reconstitution after alpha-beta-depleted transplantation in children. Study observations and caveats: T-cell counts and diversity were attributed mostly to newly produced T cells one year after transplant. Where alpha-beta T cells came from about two months after transplant was reportedly several hundred expanded graft clones.

The V and J ends lost 2 bases and 0 bases, in that order; junction bases with no gene match: 5. This CDR3 is 17 amino acids long. The germline V gene has CDR1 MGHRA and CDR2 YSYEKL. Unique molecular identifiers were used to barcode this TCRbeta library. MiXCR, applied by TCRdb to the PCR reads, yields one record per CDR3 protein. The sample contains 700,000 to 850,000 distinct CDR3 sequences, 16% of which appear only once. The source was PBMCs, mostly from graft donor cells, collected 360 days after TCRalphabeta/CD19-depleted stem cell transplant. This sequence was found in a male patient between 10 and 17 years old who had a stem cell transplant for acute lymphoblastic leukemia, so the T cells may come from the graft donor. This chain connects TRBV4-1 to TRBJ2-7; 12 bases fit TRBD2. CDR3 sequence (DNA): TGCGCCAGCAGCCAAAAAGGACTAGCGGGGTCCTCCTACGAGCAGTACTTC. Translation gives CASSQKGLAGSSYEQYF.